These T cell receptor beta chains were read from a single sample in a study of beta chain features in type 1 diabetes. Generated by immunoSEQ multiplex PCR, the TCRdb table keeps only in-frame clones and is missing some. The sample yields hundreds of thousands of clones, about a sixth seen once. Source material: naive CD4+ T cells from blood. These TCRs come from a man in his late teens or twenties in good health. The CDR3 runs from the conserved cysteine through the conserved F or W. The D gene is left open where the match is weak. Rows give clone size only sometimes, using once, few, many, or a class for an expanded clone.

TGTGCCAGTAGGGCCTATTCTTCCACCGGGGAGCTGTTTTTT,CASRAYSSTGELFF,.,.,TRBV19,TRBJ2-2
TGTGCCAGCAGTTTATTCTCGGCCGTCTGGGAGCAGTACTTC,CASSLFSAVWEQYF,.,few,TRBV28,TRBJ2-7
TGTGCCAGTAGTATGAGGGGCGAAGTCCCATTCAATCAGCCCCAGCATTTT,CASSMRGEVPFNQPQHF,.,.,TRBV19,TRBJ1-5
TGCGCCAGCAGCTTGGTGGGGTGGGACACCATCTCGGGCTACGAGCAGTACTTC,CASSLVGWDTISGYEQYF,.,.,TRBV5-1,TRBJ2-7
TGTGCCAGCAGTACAACTAGCGGGAGTGGGGATACGCAGTATTTT,CASSTTSGSGDTQYF,TRBD2,.,TRBV4-2,TRBJ2-3
TGTGCCAGCATATGGAACACTGAAGCTTTCTTT,CASIWNTEAFF,.,few,TRBV13,TRBJ1-1
TGTGCCAGTAGTCGGACTAGCGTATCGGAGACCCAGTACTTC,CASSRTSVSETQYF,TRBD2,few,TRBV19,TRBJ2-5
TGTGCCAGCAGCCCATACAGGGGGAATAATTCACCCCTCCACTTT,CASSPYRGNNSPLHF,TRBD1,.,TRBV9,TRBJ1-6
TGTGCCATCAGTGTACAGGGGGATGGCTACGAGCAGTACTTC,CAISVQGDGYEQYF,TRBD1,few,TRBV10-3,TRBJ2-7
TGTGCCATCAGCGATCAGGGGGAGTTTGGCTACACCTTC,CAISDQGEFGYTF,TRBD1,many,TRBV10-3,TRBJ1-2
TGTGCCAGCACACTGACGGGGGGCGCGACAGATACGCAGTATTTT,CASTLTGGATDTQYF,.,once,TRBV9,TRBJ2-3
TGCAGCGTTGCGGACAGAGGTAATGAAAAACTGTTTTTT,CSVADRGNEKLFF,.,few,TRBV29-1,TRBJ1-4
TGTGCCAGCAGCTCGCCTTGGTTGCGGGCGCAGTATTTT,CASSSPWLRAQYF,.,.,TRBV7-6,TRBJ2-3
TGTGCCAGCAGCTTGGTAGTCACCACCTACAATGAGCAGTTCTTC,CASSLVVTTYNEQFF,.,few,TRBV5-8,TRBJ2-1
TGTGCCAGCAGCTTCGCCGGGACTAGCGCCTACAATGAGCAGTTCTTC,CASSFAGTSAYNEQFF,TRBD2,many,TRBV7-2,TRBJ2-1
TGTGCCAGCAGCGTAGGTGACATAAACTATGGCTACACCTTC,CASSVGDINYGYTF,.,.,TRBV9,TRBJ1-2
TGCAGCGTTCGACTAGTAGGCACCTACGAGCAGTACTTC,CSVRLVGTYEQYF,.,.,TRBV29-1,TRBJ2-7
TGTGCCAGCAGCCGTAGGGTCCAAGAGACCCAGTACTTC,CASSRRVQETQYF,.,.,TRBV11-2,TRBJ2-5
TGTGCCAGCAGCTCCCGGATCAGCGGGAGCGCTGCAGATACGCAGTATTTT,CASSSRISGSAADTQYF,TRBD2,.,TRBV7-2,TRBJ2-3
TGTGCCAGCAGCATCGCCGGGACAGGCTCCTACGAGCAGTACTTC,CASSIAGTGSYEQYF,TRBD1,few,TRBV28,TRBJ2-7
TGTGCCAGCAGCTTGAGGTCTCCAACTAATGAAAAACTGTTTTTT,CASSLRSPTNEKLFF,.,few,TRBV5-6,TRBJ1-4
TGTGCCAGCAGTGAAGTTAATGAAAAACTGTTTTTT,CASSEVNEKLFF,.,.,TRBV6-1,TRBJ1-4
TGTGCCAGCAGCCCTATCTCCGGGACAGGGGCTTATGGCTACACCTTC,CASSPISGTGAYGYTF,TRBD1,.,TRBV7-6,TRBJ1-2
TGTGCCAGCAGCTTTGACCGACTAGCGGGGAGAGGGGACGGCAATGAGCAGTTCTTC,CASSFDRLAGRGDGNEQFF,TRBD2,.,TRBV7-2,TRBJ2-1
TGTGCCAGCAGCCCAGGACAGGGGTGGAACACTGAAGCTTTCTTT,CASSPGQGWNTEAFF,TRBD1,.,TRBV7-9,TRBJ1-1
TGTGCCAGCAGTGACGGGACAGGGGCGGGCTACACCTTC,CASSDGTGAGYTF,TRBD1,many,TRBV25-1,TRBJ1-2
TGTGCCAGCAGCTTACGGGGGACTAGCGGGAGGACAGGGACCTACGAGCAGTACTTC,CASSLRGTSGRTGTYEQYF,TRBD2,.,TRBV7-2,TRBJ2-7
TGTGCCAGCAGCGTAGTGGCTAGCGGGGCCCAAGAGACCCAGTACTTC,CASSVVASGAQETQYF,TRBD2,few,TRBV9,TRBJ2-5
TGTGCCAGCAGCCCGGACAGGGGTAGCGCCGGGGAGCTGTTTTTT,CASSPDRGSAGELFF,TRBD1,few,TRBV7-2,TRBJ2-2
TGTGCCAGCAGCTCCAACTTTAACTATGGCTACACCTTC,CASSSNFNYGYTF,.,.,TRBV7-6,TRBJ1-2
TGTGCAAGTCGCTTAGGGTACACTGAAGCTTTCTTT,CASRLGYTEAFF,.,few,TRBV12-2,TRBJ1-1
TGTGCCAGCAGTTTAAATGGCCGGGGGGATACGCAGTATTTT,CASSLNGRGDTQYF,.,few,TRBV28,TRBJ2-3
TGTGCCAGCAGCCGGACTATAGAGGCCTACTATGGCTACACCTTC,CASSRTIEAYYGYTF,.,.,TRBV6-6,TRBJ1-2
TGCGCCAGCAGCCAAGAAGGGACCGCGTACAATGAGCAGTTCTTC,CASSQEGTAYNEQFF,.,few,TRBV4-1,TRBJ2-1
TGTGCCAGCAGCTTGAGACAGGGGTACAATGAGCAGTTCTTC,CASSLRQGYNEQFF,TRBD1,.,TRBV7-3,TRBJ2-1